This entry concerns a single TCR beta chain. Sequencing was performed with immunoSEQ multiplex PCR; in TCRdb, only in-frame clones are kept and a portion is missing. The table lists over 2 million clones, around 95% of them singletons. This record belongs to a study of shared clonotypes between healthy human individuals. The trim removed 0 bases at V and 5 bases at J, leaving 2 bases unmatched. This CDR3 has 16 amino acids. Germline lookup yields CDR1 SGHTA and CDR2 FQGNSA. The V gene is TRBV7-2, the J gene TRBJ1-4, with 11 bases lining up with TRBD1. Material for sequencing was naive CD4+ T cells sorted from blood. As for subset: CD45RA+ positively selected. The source is a man between 18 and 35 years old in good health. The CDR3 bases are TGTGCCAGCAGCTTAGCCGGGACAGGGGGAAATGAAAAACTGTTTTTT. Its translation is CASSLAGTGGNEKLFF.